Described below is a single T cell receptor beta chain sequence and its context. The Seattle site enrolled patients during active infection and followed them longitudinally. Measured with immunoSEQ multiplex PCR; TCRdb has only the in-frame clones, and not every one. Of roughly 250,000 clones in the sample, 80% to 85% are singletons; the top ten hold 15% to 17%. The V end lost 0 bases, the J end lost 0 bases, and 12 bases lay between the germline ends. CDR1 is LGHNA and CDR2 is YSLEER in the germline V gene. This CDR3 spans 17 amino acids. The entry originates in a study of blood T cell repertoires in COVID-19. Study as a whole: The analysed material was cDNA or gDNA that came from T cells, B-cell-depleted T cells, or PBMCs.

The sequence came from a person aged 70 to 79 with COVID-19, enrolled during active disease. V gene TRBV4-3 combines with J gene TRBJ1-3; perhaps TRBD1 as D (5 bases). The specimen sequenced was peripheral blood. CDR3 DNA sequence: TGCGCCAGCAGCCAAGAGACAGTGACATACTCTGGAAACACCATATATTTT. It is translated as CASSQETVTYSGNTIYF.